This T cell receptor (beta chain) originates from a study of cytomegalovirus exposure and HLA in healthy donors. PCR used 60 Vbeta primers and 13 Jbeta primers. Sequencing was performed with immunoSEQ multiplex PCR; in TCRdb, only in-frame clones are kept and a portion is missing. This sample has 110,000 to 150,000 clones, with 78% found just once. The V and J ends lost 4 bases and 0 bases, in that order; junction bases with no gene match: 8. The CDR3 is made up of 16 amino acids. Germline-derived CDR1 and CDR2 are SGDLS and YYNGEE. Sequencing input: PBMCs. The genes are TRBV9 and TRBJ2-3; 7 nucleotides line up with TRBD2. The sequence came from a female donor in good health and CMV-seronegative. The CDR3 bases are TGTGCCAGCAGCTCACGGAGCGGGATTAGCACAGATACGCAGTATTTT. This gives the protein CASSSRSGISTDTQYF.